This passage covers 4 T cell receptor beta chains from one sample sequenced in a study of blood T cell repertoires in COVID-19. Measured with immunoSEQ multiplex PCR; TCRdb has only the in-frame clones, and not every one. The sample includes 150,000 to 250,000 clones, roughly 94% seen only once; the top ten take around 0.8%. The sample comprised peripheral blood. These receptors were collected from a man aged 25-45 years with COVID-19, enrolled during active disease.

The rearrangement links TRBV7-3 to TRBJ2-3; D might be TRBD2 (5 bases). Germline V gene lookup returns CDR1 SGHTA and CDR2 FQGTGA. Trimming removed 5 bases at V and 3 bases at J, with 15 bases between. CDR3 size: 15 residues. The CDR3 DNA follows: TGTGCCAGCAGCCGATGGAGCGGTTTGACAGATACGCAGTATTTT. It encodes CASSRWSGLTDTQYF.

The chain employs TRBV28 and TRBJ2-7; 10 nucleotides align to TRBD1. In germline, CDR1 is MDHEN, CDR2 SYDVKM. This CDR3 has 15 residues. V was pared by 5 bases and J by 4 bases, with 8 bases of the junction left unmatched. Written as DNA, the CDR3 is TGTGCCAGCAGTCGCCCCGGGACAGGGGTATACGAGCAGTACTTC. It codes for CASSRPGTGVYEQYF.

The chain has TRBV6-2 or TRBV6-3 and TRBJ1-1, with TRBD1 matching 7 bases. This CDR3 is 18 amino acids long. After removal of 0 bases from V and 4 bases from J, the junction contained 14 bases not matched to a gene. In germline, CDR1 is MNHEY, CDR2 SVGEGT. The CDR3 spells CASSYSRENRGRGTEAFF. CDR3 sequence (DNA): TGTGCCAGCAGTTACTCGAGGGAAAACAGGGGAAGAGGCACTGAAGCTTTCTTT.

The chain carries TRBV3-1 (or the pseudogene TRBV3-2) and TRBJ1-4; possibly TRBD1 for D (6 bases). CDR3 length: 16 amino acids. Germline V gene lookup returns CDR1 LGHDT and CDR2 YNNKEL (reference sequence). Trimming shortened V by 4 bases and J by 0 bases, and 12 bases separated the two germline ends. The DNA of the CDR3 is TGTGCCAGCAGCCTGGGGGCAGGTGCAACTAATGAAAAACTGTTTTTT. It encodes CASSLGAGATNEKLFF.